The clone carrying this T cell receptor beta chain turned up a few times. Its target is not known. This record comes from a study of blood T cells in healthy people across ages. Extractions gave at least 6 micrograms of total RNA per sample. The use of a sample-barcoded 5' primer and a J-beta primer mix characterized a second PCR of roughly 6 to 11 cycles. All cDNA molecules were each tagged by a template-switch adaptor with 12 random nucleotides. TCRdb recomputed calls from the 5' RACE reads with MiXCR, one row per CDR3 protein. Altogether hundreds of thousands of distinct CDR3 sequences are present, roughly 56% being singletons, with the ten largest covering roughly 24%. Whole-study findings and limits: Long-lived donors exceeded aged donors in naive CD4+ cells and diversity. There was no known CMV status for donors, so expanded clonotype changes were possibly confounded.

Germline trimming cut 1 base from V and 4 bases from J; bases unmatched to any gene: 13. Germline loops: CDR1 SGHVS, CDR2 FQNEAQ. The CDR3 contains 18 residues. The rearrangement joins TRBV7-8 to TRBJ1-5; 7 nucleotides line up with TRBD1. This sequence originates from a man aged 40-55 years in good health. Sequenced sample: blood. CDR3 in DNA: TGTGCCAGCAGCTTAGGTCCGGGACAGATGTCGGGGAATCAGCCCCAGCATTTT. As protein: CASSLGPGQMSGNQPQHF.